The next 3 T cell receptor beta chains were all read from a single sample in a study of T cells expressing NK-cell markers. Reanalyzing the 5' RACE reads, TCRdb keeps one entry per CDR3 protein, without DNA. Its table lists roughly 300,000 distinct CDR3 sequences. Sequences were obtained from blood T cells: a sorted CD56 or NKG2C T cell subset, CD4+ or CD8+ T cells, or bulk PBMC T cells (not recorded which). The receptors were gathered from a woman aged 18 to 75 in good health.

The CDR3 is CSVGPRASGIYEQYF. This chain links TRBV29-1 with TRBJ2-7; TCRdb lists TRBD2, though no DNA is available to test this call. The CDR3 spans 15 residues. Germline CDR1 SQVTM, CDR2 ANQGSEA.

The chain joins TRBV5-4 to TRBJ1-4; TCRdb's D call, TRBD1, is unchecked because there is no DNA. CDR3 length: 15 residues. Germline values: CDR1 SGHNT, CDR2 YYREEE (reference sequence). This CDR3 is CASSAGQGANEKLFF.

V is TRBV20-1 and J is TRBJ2-2; TCRdb names TRBD1, which stays unverified in the absence of DNA. The CDR3 covers 14 residues. Germline CDR1 DFQATT, CDR2 SNEGSKA (reference sequence). The CDR3 loop is CSARRELNTGELFF.